The rows below give T cell receptor beta chains drawn from one sample of a study of CD4+ T cells in melanoma. Generated by immunoSEQ multiplex PCR, the TCRdb table keeps only in-frame clones and is missing some. The profile covers fewer than 15,000 clones, with approximately 80% appearing a single time and about 5.8% taken by the ten largest. Input material: cells from a culture (not recorded whether cultured in vitro). The receptors were gathered from a human donor with melanoma. Both conserved end residues are part of each CDR3. The order of the fields is D gene, J gene, clone size, V gene, CDR3 protein, CDR3 DNA. D genes are given only for firm matches. The size of a clone is reported for some rows only, either as once, few or many, or as a class for expanded clones.

d_gene: NA; j_gene: TRBJ1-5; abundance: NA; v_gene: TRBV7-2; CDR3aa: CASSTRQNNQPQHF; CDR3nt: TGTGCCAGCAGCACTCGACAGAACAATCAGCCCCAGCATTTT
d_gene: NA; j_gene: TRBJ2-3; abundance: NA; v_gene: TRBV18; CDR3aa: CASSPQPRSTDTQYF; CDR3nt: TGTGCCAGCTCACCTCAGCCAAGAAGCACAGATACGCAGTATTTT
d_gene: TRBD1; j_gene: TRBJ1-5; abundance: NA; v_gene: TRBV30; CDR3aa: CAWSVQGGPQPQHF; CDR3nt: TGTGCCTGGAGTGTACAAGGGGGCCCTCAGCCCCAGCATTTT
d_gene: TRBD1; j_gene: TRBJ1-4; abundance: NA; v_gene: TRBV30; CDR3aa: CAWSTVTGGKLFF; CDR3nt: TGTGCCTGGAGTACAGTAACAGGGGGAAAACTGTTTTTT
d_gene: TRBD1; j_gene: TRBJ2-2; abundance: NA; v_gene: TRBV5-6; CDR3aa: CASSFRDRSTGELFF; CDR3nt: TGTGCCAGCAGCTTCCGGGACAGATCCACCGGGGAGCTGTTTTTT
d_gene: NA; j_gene: TRBJ2-2; abundance: NA; v_gene: TRBV6-5; CDR3aa: CPPSGTTGELFF; CDR3nt: TGTCCTCCTTCGGGGACCACCGGGGAGCTGTTTTTT
d_gene: NA; j_gene: TRBJ1-4; abundance: NA; v_gene: TRBV4-1; CDR3aa: CASSQERGFVATNEKLFF; CDR3nt: TGCGCCAGCAGCCAAGAGCGCGGCTTCGTTGCAACTAATGAAAAACTGTTTTTT
d_gene: NA; j_gene: TRBJ1-1; abundance: NA; v_gene: TRBV5-4; CDR3aa: CAYYSVGAWAEAFF; CDR3nt: TGTGCCTATTATAGTGTTGGGGCTTGGGCTGAAGCTTTCTTT
d_gene: NA; j_gene: TRBJ1-2; abundance: NA; v_gene: TRBV6-1; CDR3aa: CASRIGREYGYTF; CDR3nt: TGTGCCAGCAGGATAGGGAGGGAGTATGGCTACACCTTC
d_gene: NA; j_gene: TRBJ2-1; abundance: NA; v_gene: TRBV5-1; CDR3aa: CASRLGGGRGEQFF; CDR3nt: TGCGCCAGCAGGTTGGGCGGGGGCCGGGGCGAGCAGTTCTTC
d_gene: TRBD1; j_gene: TRBJ1-2; abundance: NA; v_gene: TRBV30; CDR3aa: CAWTPEGTGNYGYTF; CDR3nt: TGTGCCTGGACCCCCGAAGGGACAGGAAACTATGGCTACACCTTC
d_gene: NA; j_gene: TRBJ1-3; abundance: NA; v_gene: TRBV4-1; CDR3aa: CASSQESQGYRTIYF; CDR3nt: TGCGCCAGCAGCCAAGAGTCGCAGGGTTATCGCACCATATATTTT
d_gene: NA; j_gene: TRBJ1-2; abundance: NA; v_gene: TRBV6-5; CDR3aa: CASSFDGTYGYTF; CDR3nt: TGTGCCAGCAGTTTCGACGGAACCTATGGCTACACCTTC
d_gene: NA; j_gene: TRBJ2-5; abundance: NA; v_gene: TRBV7-9; CDR3aa: CASSLVRETQYF; CDR3nt: TGTGCCAGCAGCTTAGTGAGGGAGACCCAGTACTTC
d_gene: TRBD1; j_gene: TRBJ1-2; abundance: NA; v_gene: TRBV29-1; CDR3aa: CSVDTGVVGGYTF; CDR3nt: TGCAGCGTAGACACAGGGGTGGTAGGTGGCTACACCTTC
d_gene: NA; j_gene: TRBJ2-5; abundance: NA; v_gene: TRBV7-3; CDR3aa: CASSLSAQSGEAQYF; CDR3nt: TGTGCCAGCAGCTTATCTGCCCAGAGCGGAGAGGCCCAGTACTTC
d_gene: NA; j_gene: TRBJ2-5; abundance: NA; v_gene: TRBV7-9; CDR3aa: CASRHVPQGETQYF; CDR3nt: TGTGCCAGCAGACACGTACCGCAGGGCGAGACCCAGTACTTC
d_gene: TRBD1; j_gene: TRBJ1-5; abundance: few; v_gene: TRBV5-1; CDR3aa: CASSLEPQGANNQPQHF; CDR3nt: TGCGCCAGCAGCTTGGAACCACAGGGGGCTAACAATCAGCCCCAGCATTTT
d_gene: NA; j_gene: TRBJ1-4; abundance: NA; v_gene: TRBV6-1; CDR3aa: CASRPLGTNEKLFF; CDR3nt: TGTGCCAGCAGGCCCCTAGGAACTAATGAAAAACTGTTTTTT
d_gene: NA; j_gene: TRBJ2-3; abundance: NA; v_gene: TRBV7-8; CDR3aa: CASNLRGRLHGYF; CDR3nt: TGTGCCAGCAACCTAAGGGGCCGGCTTCATGGGTATTTT
d_gene: TRBD2; j_gene: TRBJ2-3; abundance: NA; v_gene: TRBV5-1; CDR3aa: CASSGTSGGALDTQYF; CDR3nt: TGCGCCAGCAGCGGGACTAGCGGGGGGGCTTTAGATACGCAGTATTTT
d_gene: NA; j_gene: TRBJ1-2; abundance: NA; v_gene: TRBV29-1; CDR3aa: CSVVLVPNYGYTF; CDR3nt: TGCAGCGTTGTTCTGGTACCTAACTATGGCTACACCTTC
d_gene: NA; j_gene: TRBJ2-7; abundance: NA; v_gene: TRBV4-1; CDR3aa: CASSQVGTASSYEQYF; CDR3nt: TGCGCCAGCAGCCAAGTGGGGACTGCAAGCTCCTACGAGCAGTACTTC
d_gene: NA; j_gene: TRBJ2-7; abundance: NA; v_gene: TRBV7-2; CDR3aa: CASSRPGAGYEQYF; CDR3nt: TGTGCCAGCAGCCGCCCAGGGGCAGGCTACGAGCAGTACTTC
d_gene: NA; j_gene: TRBJ1-2; abundance: NA; v_gene: TRBV2; CDR3aa: CASSGGAAAGYNYGYTF; CDR3nt: TGTGCCAGCAGTGGCGGGGCGGCCGCGGGTTACAACTATGGCTACACCTTC
d_gene: NA; j_gene: TRBJ2-1; abundance: NA; v_gene: TRBV6-5; CDR3aa: CASSGSANNEQFF; CDR3nt: TGTGCCAGCAGCGGTAGCGCGAACAATGAGCAGTTCTTC
d_gene: TRBD1; j_gene: TRBJ2-7; abundance: NA; v_gene: TRBV5-8; CDR3aa: CASSLPTGDRYEQYF; CDR3nt: TGTGCCAGCAGCTTGCCGACAGGGGATAGGTACGAGCAGTACTTC
d_gene: NA; j_gene: TRBJ1-5; abundance: NA; v_gene: TRBV7-9; CDR3aa: CASSLTTAGEPQHF; CDR3nt: TGTGCCAGCAGCTTAACCACAGCCGGGGAGCCCCAGCATTTT
d_gene: NA; j_gene: TRBJ2-3; abundance: NA; v_gene: TRBV18; CDR3aa: CASSPRVSTDTQYF; CDR3nt: TGTGCCAGCTCACCACGCGTTAGCACAGATACGCAGTATTTT
d_gene: NA; j_gene: TRBJ2-7; abundance: NA; v_gene: TRBV11-2; CDR3aa: CASSLKYGVYGGAAYEQYF; CDR3nt: TGTGCCAGCAGCTTAAAATATGGGGTTTACGGTGGGGCGGCCTACGAGCAGTACTTC
d_gene: TRBD1; j_gene: TRBJ1-6; abundance: NA; v_gene: TRBV9; CDR3aa: CASSLTGQGESPLHF; CDR3nt: TGTGCCAGCAGCTTGACGGGACAGGGGGAATCACCCCTCCACTTT
d_gene: TRBD2; j_gene: TRBJ2-1; abundance: few; v_gene: TRBV7-3; CDR3aa: CASSLALAGSNEQFF; CDR3nt: TGTGCCAGCAGCTTAGCACTAGCGGGGTCCAATGAGCAGTTCTTC
d_gene: NA; j_gene: TRBJ1-1; abundance: few; v_gene: TRBV5-1; CDR3aa: CASSLSAFPDSYTEAFF; CDR3nt: TGCGCCAGCAGCTTGAGTGCGTTTCCCGACAGTTACACTGAAGCTTTCTTT
d_gene: TRBD1; j_gene: TRBJ1-4; abundance: NA; v_gene: TRBV4-2; CDR3aa: CASSHGRTGTEKLFF; CDR3nt: TGTGCCAGCAGCCACGGAAGGACAGGAACCGAAAAACTGTTTTTT
d_gene: NA; j_gene: TRBJ1-6; abundance: NA; v_gene: TRBV9; CDR3aa: CASSVALGTNSPLHF; CDR3nt: TGTGCCAGCAGCGTAGCTCTGGGGACCAATTCACCCCTCCACTTT
d_gene: NA; j_gene: TRBJ1-5; abundance: NA; v_gene: TRBV27; CDR3aa: CASSSTGYQPQHF; CDR3nt: TGTGCCAGCAGTTCCACAGGGTATCAGCCCCAGCATTTT
d_gene: NA; j_gene: TRBJ2-5; abundance: NA; v_gene: TRBV19; CDR3aa: CASRGGETQYF; CDR3nt: TGTGCCAGCAGAGGTGGGGAGACCCAGTACTTC
d_gene: TRBD2; j_gene: TRBJ2-3; abundance: NA; v_gene: TRBV6-1; CDR3aa: CASSVSGGSTDTQYF; CDR3nt: TGTGCCAGCAGTGTTAGCGGGGGTAGCACAGATACGCAGTATTTT
d_gene: NA; j_gene: TRBJ1-1; abundance: NA; v_gene: TRBV6-5; CDR3aa: CASSYPGAEAFF; CDR3nt: TGTGCCAGCAGTTACCCCGGGGCTGAAGCTTTCTTT
d_gene: TRBD2; j_gene: TRBJ2-5; abundance: NA; v_gene: TRBV30; CDR3aa: CASKTSGGGSGTQYF; CDR3nt: TGTGCCTCGAAAACTAGCGGGGGGGGCTCGGGGACCCAGTACTTC
d_gene: TRBD1; j_gene: TRBJ1-5; abundance: NA; v_gene: TRBV19; CDR3aa: CASSMRGTGFVNQPQHF; CDR3nt: TGTGCCAGTAGTATGAGGGGGACAGGATTCGTCAATCAGCCCCAGCATTTT
d_gene: TRBD1; j_gene: TRBJ1-1; abundance: NA; v_gene: TRBV5-4; CDR3aa: CASSLPQGSTEAFF; CDR3nt: TGTGCCAGCAGCCTACCACAGGGGAGCACTGAAGCTTTCTTT
d_gene: NA; j_gene: TRBJ2-1; abundance: NA; v_gene: TRBV20-1; CDR3aa: CSATDEERLFF; CDR3nt: TGCAGTGCTACTGATGAGGAACGTCTGTTCTTC
d_gene: NA; j_gene: TRBJ2-7; abundance: NA; v_gene: TRBV14; CDR3aa: CASSQNPTVQYF; CDR3nt: TGTGCCAGCAGCCAAAATCCGACAGTCCAGTACTTC
d_gene: TRBD1; j_gene: TRBJ2-7; abundance: NA; v_gene: TRBV5-1; CDR3aa: CASSSGQRYNEQYF; CDR3nt: TGCGCCAGCAGCTCGGGACAGAGATATAACGAGCAGTACTTC
d_gene: NA; j_gene: TRBJ2-3; abundance: NA; v_gene: TRBV11-3; CDR3aa: CASSFSYRDTQYF; CDR3nt: TGTGCCAGCAGCTTTTCCTACCGAGATACGCAGTATTTT
d_gene: TRBD1; j_gene: TRBJ1-1; abundance: NA; v_gene: TRBV6-5; CDR3aa: CASSYYAQGVNTEAFF; CDR3nt: TGTGCCAGCAGTTACTACGCACAGGGGGTGAACACTGAAGCTTTCTTT
d_gene: TRBD1; j_gene: TRBJ1-2; abundance: NA; v_gene: TRBV7-2; CDR3aa: CASSRTGADYGYTF; CDR3nt: TGTGCCAGCAGCCGGACAGGGGCCGACTATGGCTACACCTTC
d_gene: NA; j_gene: TRBJ1-2; abundance: NA; v_gene: TRBV5-4; CDR3aa: CASSSGTETNYGYTF; CDR3nt: TGTGCCAGCAGCTCCGGGACGGAGACTAACTATGGCTACACCTTC
d_gene: TRBD2; j_gene: TRBJ2-3; abundance: NA; v_gene: TRBV11-1; CDR3aa: CASSGRGRRGGPDTQYF; CDR3nt: TGTGCCAGCAGCGGTCGTGGGCGGCGGGGGGGGCCAGATACGCAGTATTTT
d_gene: NA; j_gene: TRBJ1-2; abundance: NA; v_gene: TRBV6-5; CDR3aa: CASTATPGPQRGYTF; CDR3nt: TGTGCCAGCACCGCTACCCCGGGACCTCAACGGGGCTACACCTTC
d_gene: TRBD2; j_gene: TRBJ2-5; abundance: NA; v_gene: TRBV5-1; CDR3aa: CASRSGLAGETQYF; CDR3nt: TGCGCCAGCAGATCCGGACTAGCGGGAGAGACCCAGTACTTC